Following are 2 T cell receptor beta chains from one sample sequenced in a study of T-cell reconstitution after alpha-beta-depleted transplantation in children. Using unique molecular identifiers, the investigators prepared the TCRbeta library. TCRdb used MiXCR to reprocess the PCR reads, holding one entry per CDR3 protein. This table holds around 600,000 distinct CDR3 sequences, approximately 15% found once. The material was PBMCs from the stem cell graft donor, obtained from the stem cell graft. The receptors derive from a human donor who donated a stem cell graft to a child with acute myeloid leukemia.

The V and J genes are TRBV12-3 or TRBV12-4 and TRBJ2-7; unclear D gene. The CDR3 totals 11 residues. Trimming removed 6 bases at V and 4 bases at J, with 7 bases between. The CDR3 region has the DNA TGTGCCAGCAGCGTACAGTACGAGCAGTACTTC. Protein: CASSVQYEQYF.

This clonotype occurred a few times. V usage is TRBV27 and J usage is TRBJ1-1; possible D gene TRBD1, 5 bases. CDR3 length equals 14 residues. Germline V gives CDR1 MNHEY, CDR2 SMNVEV (reference sequence). Trimming pared 6 bases from V and 2 bases from J, leaving 13 bases between. The CDR3 bases are TGTGCCAGCAGCTGGGGGACGGAAAACACTGAAGCTTTCTTT. This encodes CASSWGTENTEAFF.